A single sample gave rise to the 23 T cell receptor beta chains below, sequenced in a study of shared clonotypes between healthy human individuals. Libraries were prepared by immunoSEQ multiplex PCR; TCRdb keeps only in-frame clonotypes and omits some of them. The sample lists about 690,000 clones, less than 95% occurring once. The sample taken for sequencing was memory CD8+ T cells from PBMCs. Described subset: CD45RO+ cells pooled with CCR7-negative TemRA cells. The receptors stem from a man aged 18 to 35 in good health. Some clones in this sample may be carry-over from other donors' samples.

The CDR3 loop is CASSSLRASPLEQYF. CDR3 DNA: TGTGCCAGCAGTTCCCTCAGAGCGTCCCCCCTCGAGCAGTACTTC. The V call is TRBV6-1, the J call TRBJ2-7; D remains unclear. Per germline, CDR1 MNHNS and CDR2 SASEGT. The CDR3 sequence is 15 residues long. V lost 5 bases and J lost 6, with 20 bases in between.

This clone appeared once. The chain is built from TRBV6-5 and TRBJ2-2; 7 nucleotides align to TRBD2. V was clipped by 7 bases and J by 1 base; unmatched bases: 6. This CDR3 has 15 residues. Looked up from germline, CDR1 is MNHEY and CDR2 is SVGAGI. The CDR3 spells CASTKAGMNTGELFF. The CDR3 DNA reads as TGTGCCAGCACCAAAGCGGGGATGAACACCGGGGAGCTGTTTTTT.

The chain couples TRBV28 to TRBJ2-7; 10 nucleotides line up with TRBD1. Germline CDR1 and CDR2: MDHEN and SYDVKM. Trimming took 6 bases from V and 5 from J; bases not matched to a gene: 7. The CDR3 sequence is 14 residues long. In DNA, the CDR3 is TGTGCCAGCAGCCCTGACAGGGGGCGGGACGAGCAGTACTTC. It translates to CASSPDRGRDEQYF.

This clone came up once. This chain connects TRBV27 to TRBJ2-6, with 8 bases identical to TRBD2. CDR3 size: 15 residues. With 6 bases clipped from V and 0 bases from J, the junction kept 1 base outside the gene matches. The V gene's germline CDR1 is MNHEY and CDR2 SMNVEV (reference sequence). This CDR3 reads CASRSGSSGANVLTF. The CDR3 nucleotides read TGTGCCAGCAGAAGCGGGAGCTCTGGGGCCAACGTCCTGACTTTC.

This clone has a count of ten or more. The rearrangement uses TRBV5-4 and TRBJ2-5; D not certain. This CDR3 contains 13 residues. Between the trimmed V and J ends, which lost 0 bases and 5 bases, there was a span of 8 bases. The germline V gene has CDR1 SGHNT and CDR2 YYREEE (reference sequence). CDR3 nucleotides: TGTGCCAGCAGCTTGGAACCTGGGGAGACCCAGTACTTC. It translates to CASSLEPGETQYF.

The chain carries TRBV4-1 and TRBJ1-5; 7 bases agree with TRBD1. V was clipped by 5 bases and J by 3 bases; unmatched bases: 7. The CDR3 length is 15 residues. Per the germline V gene, CDR1 is MGHRA and CDR2 is YSYEKL. In DNA form, the CDR3 reads TGCGCCAGCAGCACACGGGACAGCATCAATCAGCCCCAGCATTTT. It yields the protein CASSTRDSINQPQHF.

The gene calls are TRBV18 and TRBJ1-1; D call uncertain. V was pared by 3 bases and J by 0 bases, with 8 bases between. The germline gives CDR1 KGHSH, CDR2 LQKENI. The length of the CDR3 is 14 residues. CDR3 coding DNA: TGTGCCAGCTCACCCCCAGGCGTGAACACTGAAGCTTTCTTT. It specifies CASSPPGVNTEAFF.

In nucleotides, the CDR3 is TGTGCCAGCAGCCCTTCACGGGCAGGGATGTCCCTCTACGAGCAGTACTTC. This sequence encodes CASSPSRAGMSLYEQYF. The chain joins TRBV5-5 to TRBJ2-7; the D gene is possibly TRBD1 (5 bases). V lost 4 bases, J lost 3 bases, and 23 bases lay in between. CDR3 length: 17 residues. Germline loops: CDR1 SGHKS, CDR2 YYEKEE (reference sequence).

This clone was found once. One end of the junction is discordant with germline, which a read error may explain. The chain joins TRBV2 to TRBJ1-2; TRBD1 might be the D (6 bases). CDR1 is SNHLY and CDR2 is FYNNEI in the germline V gene. This CDR3 is built from 13 residues. CDR3: CASTEGGLGGYTF. The CDR3 region has the DNA TGTGCCAGCACTGAAGGGGGGCTAGGTGGCTACACCTTC.

This sequence joins TRBV9 and TRBJ2-1; 9 nucleotides line up with TRBD2. Per the germline V gene, CDR1 is SGDLS and CDR2 is YYNGEE. The V segment lost 4 bases and the J segment 8 bases; nucleotides outside the gene matches: 10. This CDR3 contains 15 residues. The CDR3 bases are TGTGCCAGCAGCCGCGGACTAGCGACCAGCGATGAGCAGTTCTTC. Translation gives CASSRGLATSDEQFF.

The chain couples TRBV6-5 to TRBJ1-4; D is unclear. Germline assignment: CDR1 MNHEY and CDR2 SVGAGI. The CDR3 runs to 15 residues. V gave up 0 bases and J gave up 5 bases, with 10 bases separating them. CDR3 nucleotides: TGTGCCAGCAGTTACTCGTGGGGAATCAATGAAAAACTGTTTTTT. Translated, it gives CASSYSWGINEKLFF.

This clone was counted once. This chain connects TRBV7-6 to TRBJ2-7, with 11 bases fitting TRBD1. V lost 5 bases to trimming and J lost 2 bases; unmatched junction nucleotides: 5. Germline V CDR1 and CDR2: SGHVS, FNYEAQ. This CDR3 comprises 15 residues. CDR3 DNA: TGTGCCAGCAGCCTAAGGACAGGGGGCACCTACGAGCAGTACTTC. This gives the protein CASSLRTGGTYEQYF.

The chain links TRBV5-4 to TRBJ1-1; TRBD1 matches 7 bases. With V trimmed by 9 bases and J by 5 bases, 4 bases remained unmatched. This CDR3 is built from 11 residues. Germline V lookup: CDR1 SGHNT, CDR2 YYREEE (reference sequence). CDR3 nucleotides: TGTGCCACGACAGGGTTGACTGAAGCTTTCTTT. This codes for CATTGLTEAFF.

V and J are TRBV4-2 and TRBJ2-7, with D perhaps matching TRBD1 (5 bases). The V gene's germline CDR1 is LGHNA and CDR2 YNFKEQ. V was cut by 5 bases and J by 3 bases, with 8 bases left in between. The length of the CDR3 is 12 residues. The chain's CDR3 is CASSGDSYEQYF. CDR3 sequence (DNA): TGTGCCAGCAGCGGCGACAGCTACGAGCAGTACTTC.

This chain links TRBV27 with TRBJ2-1, with TRBD2 as a possible D gene (5 bases). The CDR3 loop spans 13 amino acids. Trimming left V 6 bases short and J 8 bases short, with 14 bases between. Germline V gene sequence: CDR1 MNHEY, CDR2 SMNVEV (reference sequence). The chain's CDR3 is CASSHRLEDEQFF. The CDR3 DNA reads TGTGCCAGCAGCCACCGGCTGGAGGATGAGCAGTTCTTC.

CDR3 nucleotide sequence: TGTGCCAGCAGCACCCGACAGGCAACTAATGAAAAACTGTTTTTT. Protein product: CASSTRQATNEKLFF. This chain uses TRBV7-9 with TRBJ1-4; D is perhaps TRBD1 (6 bases). Trimming removed 5 bases from V and 0 bases from J, with 10 bases in between. This CDR3 is 15 amino acids long. Germline assignment: CDR1 SEHNR and CDR2 FQNEAQ (reference sequence).

The rearrangement joins TRBV4-3 to TRBJ2-5; no clear D gene. V lost 7 bases and J lost 2, with 17 bases in between. The CDR3 is 15 amino acids. Per the germline V gene, CDR1 is LGHNA and CDR2 is YSLEER. This CDR3 reads CASTRVLQRQETQYF. The CDR3 coding sequence is TGCGCCAGCACCCGGGTACTACAGCGACAAGAGACCCAGTACTTC.

The rearrangement uses TRBV11-1 and TRBJ1-4, with 7 bases identical to TRBD1. Trimming at V came to 5 bases and at J to 7 bases, leaving 10 bases not matched to a gene. The V gene's germline CDR1 is SGHAT and CDR2 FQDESV (reference sequence). The CDR3 runs 15 residues. The CDR3 nucleotides are TGTGCCAGCAGCCCCGGACTCCACAGGGGTGAAAAACTGTTTTTT. This codes for CASSPGLHRGEKLFF.

This clone was picked up one time. The chain couples TRBV9 to TRBJ2-7, with D tentatively TRBD1 or TRBD2 (6 bases each). The germline V gene encodes CDR1 SGDLS and CDR2 YYNGEE. V was trimmed by 1 base and J by 6 bases, leaving 14 bases between them. CDR3 length equals 14 residues. This chain's CDR3 is CASSVTDGGLEQYF. The CDR3 coding sequence is TGTGCCAGCAGCGTAACGGACGGGGGCCTCGAGCAGTACTTC.

The chain links TRBV5-5 to TRBJ1-2, with D perhaps matching TRBD1 (5 bases). There are 13 residues in the CDR3. The V end lost 1 base, the J end lost 6 bases, and 10 bases lay between the germline ends. Germline V gene data show CDR1 as SGHKS and CDR2 as YYEKEE (reference sequence). CDR3 protein: CASSLPQGDGYTF. CDR3 bases: TGTGCCAGCAGCTTGCCCCAGGGCGATGGCTACACCTTC.

V is TRBV27 and J is TRBJ1-2; TRBD1 is a possible D gene (5 bases). The CDR3 extends over 15 amino acids. V lost 0 bases and J lost 4, with 12 bases in between. From germline, CDR1 is MNHEY and CDR2 SMNVEV (reference sequence). The CDR3 DNA reads as TGTGCCAGCAGTTTATCCCAGGGTGTCCTCTATGGCTACACCTTC. Translation gives CASSLSQGVLYGYTF.

The CDR3 sequence is CASSVARTGLYGYTF. The CDR3 coding sequence is TGTGCCAGCTCCGTTGCACGGACAGGCCTCTATGGCTACACCTTC. The chain employs TRBV2 and TRBJ1-2, with TRBD1 matching over 7 bases. Looked up from germline, CDR1 is SNHLY and CDR2 is FYNNEI. V lost 8 bases to trimming and J lost 4 bases; unmatched junction nucleotides: 13. The CDR3 covers 15 residues.

The chain employs TRBV28 and TRBJ1-4; D is unresolved. CDR1 and CDR2 from the germline V gene are MDHEN and SYDVKM. The CDR3 loop spans 12 amino acids. Trimming removed 10 bases from V and 0 bases from J, with 6 bases in between. The CDR3 sequence is CATGATNEKLFF. The CDR3 nucleotides read TGTGCCACCGGGGCAACTAATGAAAAACTGTTTTTT.